These T cell receptor beta chains were read from a single sample in a study of Graves' ophthalmopathy and Graves' hyperthyroidism. TCRdb recomputed calls from the multiplex PCR reads with MiXCR, one row per CDR3 protein. The sample shows about 220,000 distinct CDR3 sequences, around a fifth of them seen only once. Sequences were obtained from peripheral blood. The receptors stem from a woman aged 45 to 65 with Graves' ophthalmopathy. Both conserved end residues are trimmed from each CDR3.

CDR3aa	v_gene	j_gene
ASSLEEGYRETQY	TRBV11-2	TRBJ2-5
AWSTGRTEAF	TRBV30	TRBJ1-1
ASSISAWRTSSWNKETQY	TRBV19	TRBJ2-5
ASRVEGGAGNTIY	TRBV6-5	TRBJ1-3
ASSIDGTEPNYGYT	TRBV19	TRBJ1-2
ASSEIGNYGYT	TRBV25-1	TRBJ1-2
ASRSTGAGNQPQH	TRBV6-5	TRBJ1-5
SARFSGTTDTQY	TRBV20-1	TRBJ2-3
ASMGQGVYGYT	TRBV2	TRBJ1-2
ASSRDRVPYEQY	TRBV7-6	TRBJ2-7
ASSFTGAASTEAF	TRBV5-1	TRBJ1-1
ASSEGFAEAF	TRBV6-1	TRBJ1-1
ASGAGDNIQY	TRBV30	TRBJ2-4
ASSSRLAGEASQETQY	TRBV7-2	TRBJ2-5
ASSFSGGSSYEQY	TRBV27	TRBJ2-7
SATPVRTKYEQY	TRBV20-1	-
ASSATVSNQPQH	TRBV2	TRBJ1-5
ASSLGAGSTEAF	TRBV12-3/TRBV12-4	TRBJ1-1
ASSEGSNPETQY	TRBV9	TRBJ2-5
ASSLWGGANTEAF	TRBV28	TRBJ1-1
ASSRTQGGQPQH	TRBV27	TRBJ1-5
ASVAAGDLEQY	TRBV19	TRBJ2-7
ATSRDRSQETQY	TRBV15	TRBJ2-5
ASGKQVLAF	TRBV6-1	TRBJ1-1
ASRRTSGGTGELF	TRBV6-1	TRBJ2-2
ASSVGWGNNSPLH	TRBV9	TRBJ1-6
ASSTTGGNSPLH	TRBV6-5	TRBJ1-6
ASSQGPSPLH	TRBV4-1	TRBJ1-6
SARPKGASGNTIY	TRBV20-1	TRBJ1-3
SASHRDDYGYT	TRBV20-1	TRBJ1-2
SVAMGSGNIQY	TRBV29-1	TRBJ2-4
ASSLVVSAGELF	TRBV5-1	TRBJ2-2
AWSKEGWGPGNTIY	TRBV30	TRBJ1-3
ASSQVRMKTEAF	TRBV14	TRBJ1-1
ASSFSGGFDSPLH	TRBV27	TRBJ1-6
ASSRGQAF	TRBV13	TRBJ1-1
ASSEYGAGIQETQY	TRBV25-1	TRBJ2-5
ASSPPTLEAF	TRBV6-2/TRBV6-3	TRBJ1-1
ASSSPGPIAGELF	TRBV6-5	TRBJ2-2
ASSPPATGTNTEAF	TRBV7-8	TRBJ1-1
ASSLSVAGGGYEQY	TRBV7-2	TRBJ2-7
SARRTGAYEQY	TRBV20-1	TRBJ2-7
SVPSNGGTEAF	TRBV20-1	TRBJ1-1
ASSHDVAYEQY	TRBV7-8	TRBJ2-7
SVAAGGAYEQY	TRBV29-1	TRBJ2-7
ASSGPGTQQETQY	TRBV9	TRBJ2-5
ASSAGSGRGTYEQY	TRBV2	TRBJ2-7
ASSLSQGQETQY	TRBV7-2	TRBJ2-5
ASSQQQGRGYT	TRBV7-2	TRBJ1-2
SAEKGLAGGETQY	TRBV20-1	TRBJ2-5
ASSRGLAGLSSYEQY	TRBV11-2	TRBJ2-7
ASTILQGSYEQY	TRBV5-1	TRBJ2-7
ASSFTVSPLH	TRBV28	TRBJ1-6
SAIRANTGELF	TRBV20-1	TRBJ2-2
SALRANYGYT	TRBV29-1	TRBJ1-2
ASSQEMYGRRERRGEQY	TRBV3-1	TRBJ2-7
ASGVAGTDTQY	TRBV19	TRBJ2-3